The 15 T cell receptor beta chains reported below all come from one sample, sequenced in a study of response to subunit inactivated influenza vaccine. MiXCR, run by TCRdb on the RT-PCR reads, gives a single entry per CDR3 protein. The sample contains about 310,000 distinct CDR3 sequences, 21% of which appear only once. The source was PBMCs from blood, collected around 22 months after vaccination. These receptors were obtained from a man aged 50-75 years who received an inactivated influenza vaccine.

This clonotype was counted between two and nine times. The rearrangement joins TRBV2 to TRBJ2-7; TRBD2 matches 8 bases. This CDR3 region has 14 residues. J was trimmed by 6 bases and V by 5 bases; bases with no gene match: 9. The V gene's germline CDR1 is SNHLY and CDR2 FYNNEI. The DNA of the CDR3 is TGTGCCAGCAGTTACGGGAGGGCCGGAGCCGAGCAGTACTTC. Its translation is CASSYGRAGAEQYF.

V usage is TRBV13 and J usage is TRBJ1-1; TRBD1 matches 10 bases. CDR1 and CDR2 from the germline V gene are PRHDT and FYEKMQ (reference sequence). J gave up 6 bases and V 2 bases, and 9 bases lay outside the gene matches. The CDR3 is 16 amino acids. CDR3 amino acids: CASSLTPGQGVPEAFF. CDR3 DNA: TGTGCCAGCAGCTTAACTCCCGGACAGGGGGTCCCTGAAGCTTTCTTT. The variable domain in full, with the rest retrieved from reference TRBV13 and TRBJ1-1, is AAGVIQSPRHLIKEKRETATLKCYPIPRHDTVYWYQQGPGQDPQFLISFYEKMQSDKGSIPDRFSAQQFSDYHSELNMSSLELGDSALYFCASSLTPGQGVPEAFFGQGTRLTVV.

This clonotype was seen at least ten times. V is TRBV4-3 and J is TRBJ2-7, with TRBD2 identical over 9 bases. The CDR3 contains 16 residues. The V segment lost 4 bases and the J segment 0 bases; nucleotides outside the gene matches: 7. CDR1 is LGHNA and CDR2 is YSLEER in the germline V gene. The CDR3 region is CASSLAAGGPSYEQYF. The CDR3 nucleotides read TGCGCCAGCAGCCTAGCGGCGGGGGGGCCCTCCTACGAGCAGTACTTC.

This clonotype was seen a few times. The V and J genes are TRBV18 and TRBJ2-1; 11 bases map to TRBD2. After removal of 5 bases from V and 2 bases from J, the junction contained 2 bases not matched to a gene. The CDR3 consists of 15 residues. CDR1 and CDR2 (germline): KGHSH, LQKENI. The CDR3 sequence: CASSKTSGTYNEQFF. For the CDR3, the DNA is TGTGCCAGCTCAAAGACTAGCGGGACCTACAATGAGCAGTTCTTC.

This chain's CDR3 is CSATSRPTSGRSGEQFF. Here the CDR3 DNA reads TGCAGCGCCACATCTCGCCCGACTAGCGGGAGGTCTGGTGAGCAGTTCTTC. This rearrangement joins TRBV29-1 to TRBJ2-1; 13 positions agree with TRBD2. The CDR3 is 17 residues long. Per the germline V gene, CDR1 is SQVTM and CDR2 is ANQGSEA. The junction had 18 bases not matched to a gene; V was cut back by 7 bases and J by 9 bases.

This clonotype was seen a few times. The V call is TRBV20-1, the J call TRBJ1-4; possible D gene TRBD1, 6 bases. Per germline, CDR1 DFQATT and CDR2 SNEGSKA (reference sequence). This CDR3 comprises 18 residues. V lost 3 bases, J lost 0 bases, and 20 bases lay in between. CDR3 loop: CSARGLTGDVSTNEKLFF. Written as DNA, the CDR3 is TGCAGTGCTAGGGGGTTGACAGGCGATGTTTCAACTAATGAAAAACTGTTTTTT.

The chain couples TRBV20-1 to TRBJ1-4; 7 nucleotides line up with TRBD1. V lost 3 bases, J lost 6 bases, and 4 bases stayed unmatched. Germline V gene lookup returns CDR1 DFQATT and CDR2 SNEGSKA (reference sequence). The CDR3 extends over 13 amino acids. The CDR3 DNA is TGCAGTGCTAGGTCCCAGGGGGATGAAAAACTGTTTTTT. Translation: CSARSQGDEKLFF.

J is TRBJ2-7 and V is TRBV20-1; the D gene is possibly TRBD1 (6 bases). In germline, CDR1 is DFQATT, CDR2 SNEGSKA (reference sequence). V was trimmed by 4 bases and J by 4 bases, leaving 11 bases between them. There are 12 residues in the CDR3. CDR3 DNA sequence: TGCAGTGCTATGGGCAGGGGTTACGAGCAGTACTTC. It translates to CSAMGRGYEQYF.

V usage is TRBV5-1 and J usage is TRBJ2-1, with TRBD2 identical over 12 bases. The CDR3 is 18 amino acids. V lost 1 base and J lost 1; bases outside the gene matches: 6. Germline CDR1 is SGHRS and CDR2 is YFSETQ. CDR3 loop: CASSLFLAGGTSYNEQFF. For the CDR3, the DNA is TGCGCCAGCAGCTTGTTCCTAGCGGGGGGGACGTCCTACAATGAGCAGTTCTTC.

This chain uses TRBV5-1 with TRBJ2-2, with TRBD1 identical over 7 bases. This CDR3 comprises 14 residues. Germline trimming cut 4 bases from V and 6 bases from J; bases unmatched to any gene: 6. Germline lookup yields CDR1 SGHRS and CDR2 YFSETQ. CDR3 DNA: TGCGCCAGCAGCGGCGAAGGGGGCCCCGGGGAGCTGTTTTTT. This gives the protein CASSGEGGPGELFF.

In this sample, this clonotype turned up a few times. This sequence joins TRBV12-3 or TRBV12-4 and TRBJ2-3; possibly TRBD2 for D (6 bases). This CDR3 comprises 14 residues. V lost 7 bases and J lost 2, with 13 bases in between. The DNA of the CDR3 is TGTGCCAGCACCTTGGGGCGGGACACAGATACGCAGTATTTT. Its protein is CASTLGRDTDTQYF.

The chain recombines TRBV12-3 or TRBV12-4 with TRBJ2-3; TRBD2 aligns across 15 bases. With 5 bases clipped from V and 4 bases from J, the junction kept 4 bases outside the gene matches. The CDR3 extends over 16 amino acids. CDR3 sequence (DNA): TGTGCCAGCAGTGGGGGACTAGCGGGGGGTGCAGATACGCAGTATTTT. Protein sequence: CASSGGLAGGADTQYF.

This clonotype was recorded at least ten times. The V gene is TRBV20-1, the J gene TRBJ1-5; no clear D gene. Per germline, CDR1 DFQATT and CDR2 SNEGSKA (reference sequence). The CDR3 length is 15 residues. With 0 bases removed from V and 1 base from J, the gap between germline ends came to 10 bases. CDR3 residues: CSARDGQLSNQPQHF. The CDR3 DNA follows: TGCAGTGCTAGAGATGGGCAGCTGAGCAATCAGCCCCAGCATTTT.

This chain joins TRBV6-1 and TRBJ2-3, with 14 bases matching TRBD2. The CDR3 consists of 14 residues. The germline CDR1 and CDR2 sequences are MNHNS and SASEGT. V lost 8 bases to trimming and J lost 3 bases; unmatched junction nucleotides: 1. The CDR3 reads CASRTSGRTDTQYF. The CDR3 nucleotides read TGTGCCAGCCGGACTAGCGGGAGGACAGATACGCAGTATTTT.

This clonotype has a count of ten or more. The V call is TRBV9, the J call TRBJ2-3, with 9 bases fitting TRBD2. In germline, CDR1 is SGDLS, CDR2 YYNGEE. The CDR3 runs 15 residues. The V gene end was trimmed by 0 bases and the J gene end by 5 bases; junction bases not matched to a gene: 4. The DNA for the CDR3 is TGTGCCAGCAGCGTAGGCTCACTAGCGGGAGATACGCAGTATTTT. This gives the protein CASSVGSLAGDTQYF.